The clone carrying this T cell receptor beta chain was observed a handful of times. The data were obtained in a study of molecular identifiers for immune sequencing clone quantification. Previously described methods and listed TCR primers were used for bulk TCR libraries. Via MiXCR, TCRdb re-called the PCR reads, giving one row per CDR3 protein. Of some 100,000 distinct CDR3 sequences in the sample, roughly a third were seen once. The junction had 21 bases not matched to a gene; V was cut back by 0 bases and J by 2 bases. The CDR3 is 21 residues long. Looked up from germline, CDR1 is DFQATT and CDR2 is SNEGSKA (reference sequence).

The sample comprised naive CD8+ T cells from blood, with Jurkat cell RNA spiked in. Subset described: FACS-sorted CD8+CD4-CCR7+CD45RA+ naive T cells. V usage is TRBV20-1 and J usage is TRBJ2-7; 11 nucleotides match TRBD2. The receptor was derived from a human donor in good health. Some libraries in this study had Jurkat cell RNA spiked in. The CDR3 region is CSARDLFPGLADNRFPYEQYF. In DNA, the CDR3 is TGCAGTGCTAGAGACCTTTTCCCGGGACTAGCGGACAATCGTTTCCCCTACGAGCAGTACTTC.